The 24 T cell receptor beta chains below were found in one sample sequenced in a study of CD8+ T cells in alopecia areata. RNA was isolated and reverse transcribed to cDNA, the sequencing template. Repertoires were generated with immunoSEQ multiplex PCR, while TCRdb's copy carries only in-frame clones and drops some. The repertoire has 150,000 to 250,000 clones, nearly 60% of them found once; the top ten carry 4.5% to 6%. Treatment defined: oral pan-JAK inhibitor, 5-10 mg twice daily. The source was CD4+ T cells sorted from blood, collected at week 24, from a patient treated with tofacitinib. These receptors all come from a human donor with alopecia areata.

V gene TRBV11-2 combines with J gene TRBJ2-2; D gene unclear. CDR3 length: 14 amino acids. V was cut by 0 bases and J by 2 bases, with 4 bases left in between. Looked up from germline, CDR1 is SGHAT and CDR2 is FQNNGV. In DNA form, the CDR3 reads TGTGCCAGCAGCTTAGATTTAAACACCGGGGAGCTGTTTTTT. This encodes CASSLDLNTGELFF.

This chain links TRBV7-2 with TRBJ2-5; D is unresolved. Germline CDR1 SGHTA, CDR2 FQGNSA. The CDR3 has 12 residues. Trimming removed 1 base from V and 5 bases from J, with 5 bases in between. This CDR3 reads CASSLDRETQYF. The DNA of the CDR3 is TGTGCCAGCAGCTTAGATCGCGAGACCCAGTACTTC.

J is TRBJ1-4 and V is TRBV6-5; no clear D gene. In germline, CDR1 is MNHEY, CDR2 SVGAGI. V was pared by 0 bases and J by 8 bases, with 7 bases between. The CDR3 extends over 13 amino acids. The CDR3 here is CASSYSGREKLFF. CDR3 DNA: TGTGCCAGCAGTTACTCAGGGAGGGAAAAACTGTTTTTT.

The V call is TRBV6-5, the J call TRBJ2-3; tentative D call: TRBD2 (5 bases). Germline loops: CDR1 MNHEY, CDR2 SVGAGI. Trimming cost V 6 bases and J 0 bases, with 13 bases left between them. The CDR3 is made up of 15 amino acids. The CDR3 reads CASSRLPSSTDTQYF. The CDR3 nucleotides are TGTGCCAGCAGCCGACTACCTTCTAGCACAGATACGCAGTATTTT.

This chain uses TRBV20-1 with TRBJ2-1, with D unresolved. Trimming left V 2 bases short and J 5 bases short, with 4 bases between. The V gene's germline CDR1 is DFQATT and CDR2 SNEGSKA (reference sequence). The CDR3 extends over 11 amino acids. CDR3 in DNA: TGCAGTGCTAGACAGGACAATGAGCAGTTCTTC. It is translated as CSARQDNEQFF.

The CDR3 DNA is TGCAGTGCTAGGGGGACAGATACGCAGTATTTT. This sequence encodes CSARGTDTQYF. The V call is TRBV20-1, the J call TRBJ2-3; D ambiguous. CDR1 and CDR2 from the germline V gene are DFQATT and SNEGSKA (reference sequence). This CDR3 has 11 residues. Between the trimmed V and J ends, which lost 3 bases and 3 bases, there was a span of 4 bases.

The chain couples TRBV4-3 to TRBJ2-6; the D gene could be TRBD1 or TRBD2 (5 bases each). The ends were cut back, 4 bases at V and 2 bases at J, with 18 bases in the middle. This CDR3 comprises 18 residues. Germline-derived CDR1 and CDR2 are LGHNA and YSLEER. CDR3 nucleotides: TGCGCCAGCAGCCGTGGTGTGGGGGAGATGGCTGGGGCCAACGTCCTGACTTTC. Translation gives CASSRGVGEMAGANVLTF.

The rearrangement joins TRBV9 to TRBJ2-5, with D possibly TRBD1 on 5 matching bases. Germline V lookup: CDR1 SGDLS, CDR2 YYNGEE. V lost 0 bases, J lost 5 bases, and 11 bases lay in between. The CDR3 spans 14 residues. CDR3 DNA sequence: TGTGCCAGCAGCGTAGACAGGATGTGGGAGACCCAGTACTTC. Its protein product is CASSVDRMWETQYF.

V gene TRBV30 combines with J gene TRBJ2-1, with 11 bases aligning to TRBD1. Germline CDR1 GTSNPN, CDR2 SVGIG (reference sequence). The length of the CDR3 is 14 residues. Trimming removed 4 bases from V and 4 bases from J; junction bases left unmatched: 3. CDR3 sequence reads: CAWTRDRGYNEQFF. CDR3 DNA: TGTGCCTGGACGCGGGACAGGGGGTACAATGAGCAGTTCTTC. The full variable domain, completed using reference TRBV30 and TRBJ2-1, is SQTIHQWPATLVQPVGSPLSLECTVEGTSNPNLYWYRQAAGRGLQLLFYSVGIGQISSEVPQNLSASRPQDRQFILSSKKLLLSDSGFYLCAWTRDRGYNEQFFGPGTRLTVL.

This rearrangement joins TRBV28 to TRBJ2-7; maybe TRBD1 (7 bases). Germline CDR1 is MDHEN and CDR2 is SYDVKM. V dropped 3 bases and J dropped 1 base, with 16 bases sitting between them. This CDR3 region has 16 residues. CDR3 DNA sequence: TGTGCCAGCAGTTTTTCCCGGCCAGGGGGGTCCTACGAGCAGTACTTC. This encodes CASSFSRPGGSYEQYF.

The chain couples TRBV9 to TRBJ2-1, with D maybe TRBD1 (6 bases). Germline-derived CDR1 and CDR2 are SGDLS and YYNGEE. CDR3 length: 15 amino acids. V was clipped by 4 bases and J by 0 bases, with 11 bases between them. CDR3 sequence: CASSPGQSSYNEQFF. DNA of the CDR3: TGTGCCAGCAGCCCCGGACAGAGCTCCTACAATGAGCAGTTCTTC.

V is TRBV19 and J is TRBJ1-5; 10 nucleotides align to TRBD1. V trimming: 4 bases; J trimming: 11 bases; junction bases outside the gene matches: 11. CDR1 LNHDA and CDR2 SQIVND come from the germline V gene (reference sequence). The CDR3 is made up of 15 amino acids. CDR3 nucleotides: TGTGCCAGTAGTACCTGGGGACAGGGGACGAGGGCCCAGCATTTT. It specifies CASSTWGQGTRAQHF.

The chain uses TRBV5-1 and TRBJ2-7, with a weak D call TRBD1 (5 bases). Germline assignment: CDR1 SGHRS and CDR2 YFSETQ. Trimming stripped 3 bases from V and 1 base from J, with 11 bases between. The length of the CDR3 is 14 residues. CDR3 bases: TGCGCCAGCAGCTCAGGCCAGGGTTCCTACGAGCAGTACTTC. Amino acid sequence: CASSSGQGSYEQYF.

Worth noting for this clone: The same CDR3 can be traced to other DNA sequences in this sample. The chain combines TRBV5-1 with TRBJ2-5; D gene uncertain. V lost 2 bases, J lost 2 bases, and 7 bases lay in between. The CDR3 consists of 13 residues. Germline V gives CDR1 SGHRS, CDR2 YFSETQ. The CDR3 here is CASSFGGQETQYF. The CDR3 bases are TGCGCCAGCAGCTTTGGCGGTCAAGAGACCCAGTACTTC.

The CDR3 DNA sequence: TGTGCCTGGAGAGACAGGGCTTCTACCTACGAGCAGTACTTC. Amino acids: CAWRDRASTYEQYF. The chain couples TRBV30 to TRBJ2-7; TRBD1 aligns across 7 bases. Germline CDR1 is GTSNPN and CDR2 is SVGIG (reference sequence). The CDR3 length is 14 residues. After removal of 3 bases from V and 2 bases from J, the junction contained 7 bases not matched to a gene.

The V and J genes are TRBV7-9 and TRBJ2-7; D perhaps matches TRBD2 (7 bases). Trimming stripped 4 bases from V and 4 bases from J, with 14 bases between. From germline, CDR1 is SEHNR and CDR2 FQNEAQ (reference sequence). The CDR3 spans 14 residues. Here the CDR3 DNA reads TGTGCCAGCAGCTCCCAGGGGAGGGAGTACGAGCAGTACTTC. Translating it yields CASSSQGREYEQYF.

The chain couples TRBV10-3 to TRBJ1-2; 7 nucleotides line up with TRBD1. The CDR3 spans 13 residues. V trimming: 4 bases; J trimming: 8 bases; junction bases outside the gene matches: 7. The germline CDR1 and CDR2 sequences are ENHRY and SYGVKD. CDR3 loop: CAISAETGSGYTF. CDR3 nucleotides: TGTGCCATCAGTGCCGAGACAGGGAGCGGCTACACCTTC.

A few counts support this clone. The rearrangement uses TRBV9 and TRBJ1-1; no clear D. Germline lookup yields CDR1 SGDLS and CDR2 YYNGEE. Between the trimmed V and J ends, which lost 5 bases and 1 base, there was a span of 15 bases. The CDR3 is 15 residues long. CDR3 DNA sequence: TGTGCCAGCAGACAAGGAATGGAAACGAACACTGAAGCTTTCTTT. It encodes CASRQGMETNTEAFF.

The chain joins TRBV9 to TRBJ2-2; 7 bases line up with TRBD1. CDR3 length: 13 residues. The germline V gene has CDR1 SGDLS and CDR2 YYNGEE. V lost 1 base to trimming and J lost 6 bases; unmatched junction nucleotides: 0. CDR3 sequence: CASSVRGPGELFF. CDR3 DNA sequence: TGTGCCAGCAGCGTAAGGGGGCCCGGGGAGCTGTTTTTT.

In its sample, this clone was seen once. Other nucleotide sequences from this sample produce the same CDR3. The chain employs TRBV30 and TRBJ1-1, with TRBD1 matching over 8 bases. Per the germline V gene, CDR1 is GTSNPN and CDR2 is SVGIG (reference sequence). With V trimmed by 7 bases and J by 0 bases, 1 base remained unmatched. The CDR3 consists of 12 residues. CDR3 nucleotide sequence: TGTGCCTTGGACAGGGTGAACACTGAAGCTTTCTTT. Protein product: CALDRVNTEAFF.

This clone was detected only a few times. The V call is TRBV4-3, the J call TRBJ2-2; TRBD2 aligns across 8 bases. Trimming cost V 0 bases and J 4 bases; bases outside gene matches: 7. Germline V lookup: CDR1 LGHNA, CDR2 YSLEER. The CDR3 extends over 17 amino acids. For the CDR3, the DNA is TGCGCCAGCAGCCAAGACCCGCGACTAGCGCCCACCGGGGAGCTGTTTTTT. Protein: CASSQDPRLAPTGELFF.

The gene calls are TRBV9 and TRBJ2-5, with D perhaps assigned TRBD1 or TRBD2 (5 bases each). The CDR3 consists of 15 residues. V was clipped by 4 bases and J by 5 bases, with 18 bases between them. Per the germline V gene, CDR1 is SGDLS and CDR2 is YYNGEE. CDR3 protein: CASSPGPRPGETQYF. In nucleotides, the CDR3 is TGTGCCAGCAGCCCGGGGCCGAGACCAGGGGAGACCCAGTACTTC.

This chain joins TRBV6-5 and TRBJ1-3; 7 nucleotides line up with TRBD1. Germline lookup yields CDR1 MNHEY and CDR2 SVGAGI. This CDR3 spans 15 amino acids. V lost 0 bases, J lost 4 bases, and 3 bases stayed unmatched. Here the CDR3 reads CASSYSTGRGNTIYF. The CDR3 bases are TGTGCCAGCAGTTACTCGACAGGGAGGGGAAACACCATATATTTT.

J is TRBJ2-3 and V is TRBV29-1; 14 bases align to TRBD2. Germline V CDR1 and CDR2: SQVTM, ANQGSEA. The V gene end was trimmed by 7 bases and the J gene end by 7 bases; junction bases not matched to a gene: 7. The length of the CDR3 is 14 residues. CDR3 DNA sequence: TGCAGCGCAGGGACTAGCGGGAGTATACATACGCAGTATTTT. Amino acid sequence: CSAGTSGSIHTQYF.